Listed here are 4 T cell receptor beta chains from one sample, sequenced in a study of control samples from healthy donors and cancer patients. The method was immunoSEQ multiplex PCR; TCRdb's version includes in-frame clones alone and lacks a portion of them. In the table there are about 80,000 clones, over 75% of which are singletons. Sequenced material: blood. The receptor set was obtained from a woman aged 50 to 60 in good health.

This clone turned up a few times. This chain connects TRBV21-1 to TRBJ1-5. TRBV21-1 is flagged as a pseudogene. CDR3 length equals 12 residues. The chain's CDR3 is CASSKAGQPQHF. CDR3 in DNA: TGTGCCAGCAGCAAAGCGGGACAGCCCCAGCATTTT.

The chain combines TRBV2 with TRBJ2-7; D ambiguous. Trimming left V 7 bases short and J 3 bases short, with 10 bases between. The CDR3 is 12 residues long. CDR1 and CDR2 from the germline V gene are SNHLY and FYNNEI. The CDR3 spells CASTRLDYEQYF. The CDR3 region has the DNA TGTGCCAGCACCAGGTTGGACTACGAGCAGTACTTC.

This chain connects TRBV6-6 to TRBJ1-5, with D perhaps TRBD1 (5 bases). Trimming took off 6 bases at V and 5 bases at J, with 14 bases between the two ends. This CDR3 has 14 residues. Germline lookup yields CDR1 MNHNY and CDR2 SVGAGI (reference sequence). CDR3 DNA: TGTGCCAGCAGAGGGACCGGAGAGCATCAGCCCCAGCATTTT. Encoded protein: CASRGTGEHQPQHF.

This rearrangement joins TRBV6-5 to TRBJ2-7, with TRBD1 as a possible D gene (6 bases). The V gene lost 7 bases and the J gene lost 2 bases, with 12 bases spanning the gap. This CDR3 comprises 13 residues. Germline V gene sequence: CDR1 MNHEY, CDR2 SVGAGI. The CDR3 DNA reads TGTGCCAGCACCAGGGACATAACCTACGAGCAGTACTTC. This translates into CASTRDITYEQYF.